This TCR beta chain was identified during a study of T cell responses to AZD1222 COVID-19 vaccine. Sequencing used immunoSEQ multiplex PCR; TCRdb keeps in-frame clones, though not all of them. The sample lists about 120,000 clones, approximately 90% occurring once. Trimming shortened V by 7 bases and J by 4 bases, and 12 bases separated the two germline ends. The germline V gene encodes CDR1 KGHDR and CDR2 SFDVKD. CDR3 length: 13 amino acids. On this clone: The antigen remains unidentified.

Study-level findings and limits: The study identified only five to seven AZD1222 recipients as seropositive at baseline. Samples come after the peak T cell response, not at day 14. Nearly half of spike-specific TCRs reportedly target unmutated variant regions.

Second-dose recipients at about 4 or about 12 weeks were treated as one pooled group. V and J are TRBV24-1 and TRBJ1-2, with TRBD1 as a possible D gene (6 bases). This material consisted of peripheral blood, taken 28 days after the second AZD1222 dose. The receptor was derived from an adult who received the AZD1222 COVID-19 vaccine. In DNA form, the CDR3 reads TGTGCCACCAGCAGGGGATTGGGCTATGGCTACACCTTC. It specifies CATSRGLGYGYTF.